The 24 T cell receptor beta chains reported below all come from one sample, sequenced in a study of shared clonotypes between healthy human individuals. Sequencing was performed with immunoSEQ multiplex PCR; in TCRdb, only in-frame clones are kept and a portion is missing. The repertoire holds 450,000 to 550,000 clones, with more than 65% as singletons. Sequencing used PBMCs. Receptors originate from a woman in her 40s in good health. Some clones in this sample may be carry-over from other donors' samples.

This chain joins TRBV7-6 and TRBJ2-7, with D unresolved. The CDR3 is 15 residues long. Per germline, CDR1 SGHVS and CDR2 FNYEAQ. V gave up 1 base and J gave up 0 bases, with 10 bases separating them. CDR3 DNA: TGTGCCAGCAGCTTAGAGAGCAGCAGCTCCTACGAGCAGTACTTC. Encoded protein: CASSLESSSSYEQYF.

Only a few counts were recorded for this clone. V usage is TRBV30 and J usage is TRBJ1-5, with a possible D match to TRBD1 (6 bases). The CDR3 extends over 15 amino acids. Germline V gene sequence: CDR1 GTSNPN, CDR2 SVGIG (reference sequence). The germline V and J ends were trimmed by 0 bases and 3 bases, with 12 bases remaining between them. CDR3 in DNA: TGTGCCTGGAGTGTACCAGGGGCGTCCAATCAGCCCCAGCATTTT. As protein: CAWSVPGASNQPQHF.

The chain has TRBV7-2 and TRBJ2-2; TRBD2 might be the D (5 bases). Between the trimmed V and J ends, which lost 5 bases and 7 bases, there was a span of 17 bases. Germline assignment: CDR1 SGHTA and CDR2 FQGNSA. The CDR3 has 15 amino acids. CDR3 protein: CASSGPAEEVGELFF. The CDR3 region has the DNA TGTGCCAGCAGCGGACCCGCAGAGGAGGTCGGGGAGCTGTTTTTT.

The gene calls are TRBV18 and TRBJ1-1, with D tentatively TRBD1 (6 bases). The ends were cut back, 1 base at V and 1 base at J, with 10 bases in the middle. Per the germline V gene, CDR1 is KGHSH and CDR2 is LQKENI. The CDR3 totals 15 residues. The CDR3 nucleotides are TGTGCCAGCTCACCACTCGCAGGGGAGAACACTGAAGCTTTCTTT. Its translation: CASSPLAGENTEAFF.

CDR3 in amino acids: CASGSPDTSEIAQHF. The CDR3 DNA reads as TGTGCTAGTGGTTCTCCTGACACCTCGGAAATCGCCCAGCATTTT. V is TRBV12-5 and J is TRBJ1-5; D is undetermined. The CDR3 extends over 15 amino acids. V shed 4 bases and J shed 11 bases, with 21 bases lying between them. Per germline, CDR1 LGHNT and CDR2 FRNRAP.

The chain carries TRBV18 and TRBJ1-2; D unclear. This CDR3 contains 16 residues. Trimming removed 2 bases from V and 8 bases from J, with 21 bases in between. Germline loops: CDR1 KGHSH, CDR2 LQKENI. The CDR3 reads CASSPEVSVSRRGYTF. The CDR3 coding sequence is TGTGCCAGCTCACCAGAAGTTTCGGTCTCTAGGCGCGGCTACACCTTC.

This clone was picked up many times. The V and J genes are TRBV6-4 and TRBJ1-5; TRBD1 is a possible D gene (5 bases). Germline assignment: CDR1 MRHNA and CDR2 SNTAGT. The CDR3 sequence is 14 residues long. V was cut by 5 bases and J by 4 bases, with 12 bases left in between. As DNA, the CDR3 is TGTGCCAGCAGTTACGGGACGGAGAATCAGCCCCAGCATTTT. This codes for CASSYGTENQPQHF.

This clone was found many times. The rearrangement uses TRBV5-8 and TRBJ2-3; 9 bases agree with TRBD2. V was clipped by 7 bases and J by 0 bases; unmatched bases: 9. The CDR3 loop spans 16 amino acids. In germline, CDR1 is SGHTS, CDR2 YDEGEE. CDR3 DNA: TGTGCCAGCGGATCCGGGACTAGCAAAAGCACAGATACGCAGTATTTT. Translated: CASGSGTSKSTDTQYF.

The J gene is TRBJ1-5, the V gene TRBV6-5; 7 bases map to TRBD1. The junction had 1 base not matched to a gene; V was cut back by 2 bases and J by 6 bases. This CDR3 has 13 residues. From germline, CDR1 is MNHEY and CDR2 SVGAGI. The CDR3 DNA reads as TGTGCCAGCAGTTACGCAGGGGGTCAGCCCCAGCATTTT. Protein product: CASSYAGGQPQHF.

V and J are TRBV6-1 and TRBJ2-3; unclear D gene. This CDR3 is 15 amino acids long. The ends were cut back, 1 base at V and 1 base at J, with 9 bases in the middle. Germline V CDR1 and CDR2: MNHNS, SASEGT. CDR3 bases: TGTGCCAGCAGTGAAGACGTGGATGGCACAGATACGCAGTATTTT. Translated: CASSEDVDGTDTQYF.

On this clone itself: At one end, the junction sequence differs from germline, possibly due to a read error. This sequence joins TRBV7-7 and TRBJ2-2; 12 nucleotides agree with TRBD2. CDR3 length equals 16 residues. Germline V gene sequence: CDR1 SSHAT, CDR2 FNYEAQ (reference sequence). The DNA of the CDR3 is TGTGCTAGCAGCGTCCTAGCGGGAGGGCCTCCCGGGGAGCTGTTTTTT. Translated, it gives CASSVLAGGPPGELFF.

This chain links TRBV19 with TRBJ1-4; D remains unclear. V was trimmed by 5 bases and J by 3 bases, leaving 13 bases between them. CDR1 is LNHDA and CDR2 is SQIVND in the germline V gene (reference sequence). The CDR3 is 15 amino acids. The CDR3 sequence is CASSLGRSSNEKLFF. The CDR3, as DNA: TGTGCCAGTAGTCTCGGCCGTTCCTCTAATGAAAAACTGTTTTTT.

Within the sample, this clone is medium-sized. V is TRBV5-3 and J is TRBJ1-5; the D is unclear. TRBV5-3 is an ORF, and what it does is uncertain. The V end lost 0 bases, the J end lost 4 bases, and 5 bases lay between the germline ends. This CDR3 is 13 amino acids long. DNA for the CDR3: TGTGCCAGAAGCTTGGCGCAAAATCAGCCCCAGCATTTT. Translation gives CARSLAQNQPQHF.

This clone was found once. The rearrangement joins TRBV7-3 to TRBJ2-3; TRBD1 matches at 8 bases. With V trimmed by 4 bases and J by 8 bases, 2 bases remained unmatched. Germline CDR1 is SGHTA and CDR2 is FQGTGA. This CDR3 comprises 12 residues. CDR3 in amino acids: CASSSTGGTQYF. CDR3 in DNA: TGTGCCAGCAGCTCAACAGGGGGTACGCAGTATTTT. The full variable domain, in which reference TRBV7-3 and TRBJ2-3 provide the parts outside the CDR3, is GAGVSQTPSNKVTEKGKYVELRCDPISGHTALYWYRQSLGQGPEFLIYFQGTGAADDSGLPNDRFFAVRPEGSVSTLKIQRTERGDSAVYLCASSSTGGTQYFGPGTRLTVL.

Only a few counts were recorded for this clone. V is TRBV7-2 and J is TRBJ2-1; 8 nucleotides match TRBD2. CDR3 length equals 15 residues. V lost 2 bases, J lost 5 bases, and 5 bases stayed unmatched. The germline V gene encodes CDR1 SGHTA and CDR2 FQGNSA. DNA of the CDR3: TGTGCCAGCAGCTTAAAGGTAGCGGGAAACAATGAGCAGTTCTTC. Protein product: CASSLKVAGNNEQFF.

The CDR3 region has the DNA TGTGCCAGCAGCTTAACCAGGGGCCGGGGAGCTTTCTTT. This codes for CASSLTRGRGAFF. V usage is TRBV7-3 and J usage is TRBJ1-1; D might be TRBD1 (6 bases). Germline CDR1 reads SGHTA; CDR2 reads FQGTGA. Trimming removed 0 bases at V and 10 bases at J, with 12 bases between. The CDR3 consists of 13 residues. Full variable domain (rest looked up from reference TRBV7-3 and TRBJ1-1): GAGVSQTPSNKVTEKGKYVELRCDPISGHTALYWYRQSLGQGPEFLIYFQGTGAADDSGLPNDRFFAVRPEGSVSTLKIQRTERGDSAVYLCASSLTRGRGAFFGQGTRLTVV.

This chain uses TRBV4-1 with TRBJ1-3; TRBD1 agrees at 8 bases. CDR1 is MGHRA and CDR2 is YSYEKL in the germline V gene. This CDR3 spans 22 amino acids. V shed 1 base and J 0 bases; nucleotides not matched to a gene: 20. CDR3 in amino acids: CASSQVGGTGLNSEFSGNTIYF. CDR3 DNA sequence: TGCGCCAGCAGCCAAGTCGGGGGGACAGGCCTGAACAGTGAATTCTCTGGAAACACCATATATTTT.

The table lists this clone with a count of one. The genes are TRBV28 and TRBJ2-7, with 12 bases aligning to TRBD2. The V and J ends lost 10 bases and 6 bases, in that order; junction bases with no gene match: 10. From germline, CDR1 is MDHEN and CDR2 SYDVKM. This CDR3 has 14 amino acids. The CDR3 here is CATKTSGSLGEQYF. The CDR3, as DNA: TGTGCCACTAAGACTAGCGGGAGTTTGGGCGAGCAGTACTTC.

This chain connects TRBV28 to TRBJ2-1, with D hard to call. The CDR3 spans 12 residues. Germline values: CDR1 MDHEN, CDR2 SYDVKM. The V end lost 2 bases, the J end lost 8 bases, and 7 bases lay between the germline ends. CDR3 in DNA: TGTGCCAGCAGTTTAGTTCGATATGAGCAGTTCTTC. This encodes CASSLVRYEQFF.

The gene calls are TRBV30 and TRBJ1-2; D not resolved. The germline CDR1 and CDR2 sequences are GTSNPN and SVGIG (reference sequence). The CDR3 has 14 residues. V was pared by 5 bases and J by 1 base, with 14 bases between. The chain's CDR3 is CAWPEPVVNYGYTF. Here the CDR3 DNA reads TGTGCCTGGCCCGAACCGGTAGTTAACTATGGCTACACCTTC.

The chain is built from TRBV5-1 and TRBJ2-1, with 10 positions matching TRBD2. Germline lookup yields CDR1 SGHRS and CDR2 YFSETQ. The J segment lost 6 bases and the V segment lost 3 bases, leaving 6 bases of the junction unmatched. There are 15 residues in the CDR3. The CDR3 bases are TGCGCCAGCAGCTCTAGCGGGGGCCTAGGCAATGAGCAGTTCTTC. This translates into CASSSSGGLGNEQFF.

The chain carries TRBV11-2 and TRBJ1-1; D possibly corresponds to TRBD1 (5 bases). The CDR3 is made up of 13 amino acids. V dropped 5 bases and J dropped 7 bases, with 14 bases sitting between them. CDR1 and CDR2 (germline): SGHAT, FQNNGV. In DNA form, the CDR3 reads TGTGCCAGCAGCCACCGGGACTTTTTTGAAGCTTTCTTT. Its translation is CASSHRDFFEAFF.

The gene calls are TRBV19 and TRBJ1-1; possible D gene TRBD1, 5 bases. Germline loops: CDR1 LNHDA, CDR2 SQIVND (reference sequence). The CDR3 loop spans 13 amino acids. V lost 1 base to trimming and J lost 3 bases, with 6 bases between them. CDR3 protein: CASSIGQHTEAFF. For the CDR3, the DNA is TGTGCCAGTAGTATAGGACAGCACACTGAAGCTTTCTTT.

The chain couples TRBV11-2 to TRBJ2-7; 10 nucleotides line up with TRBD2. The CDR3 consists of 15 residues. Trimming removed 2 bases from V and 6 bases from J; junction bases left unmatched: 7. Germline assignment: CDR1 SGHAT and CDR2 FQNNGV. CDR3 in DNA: TGTGCCAGCAGCTTAAAAGCGGGAGGGGGTCGCGAGCAGTACTTC. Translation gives CASSLKAGGGREQYF.